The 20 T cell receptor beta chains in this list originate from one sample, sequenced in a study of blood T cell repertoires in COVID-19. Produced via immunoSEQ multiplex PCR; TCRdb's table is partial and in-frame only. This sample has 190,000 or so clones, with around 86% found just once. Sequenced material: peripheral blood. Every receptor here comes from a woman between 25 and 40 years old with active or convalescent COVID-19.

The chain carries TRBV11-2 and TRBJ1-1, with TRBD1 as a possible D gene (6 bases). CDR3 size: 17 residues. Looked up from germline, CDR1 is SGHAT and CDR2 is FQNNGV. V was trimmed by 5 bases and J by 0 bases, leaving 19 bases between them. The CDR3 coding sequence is TGTGCCAGCAGCCAACAGGGTCAACAATCCTTGAACACTGAAGCTTTCTTT. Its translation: CASSQQGQQSLNTEAFF. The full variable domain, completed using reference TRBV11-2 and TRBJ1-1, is EAGVAQSPRYKIIEKRQSVAFWCNPISGHATLYWYQQILGQGPKLLIQFQNNGVVDDSQLPKDRFSAERLKGVDSTLKIQPAKLEDSAVYLCASSQQGQQSLNTEAFFGQGTRLTVV.

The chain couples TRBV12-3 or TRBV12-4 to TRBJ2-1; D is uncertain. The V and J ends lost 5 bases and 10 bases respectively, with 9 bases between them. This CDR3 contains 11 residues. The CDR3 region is CASSLQVEQFF. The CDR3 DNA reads TGTGCCAGCAGTCTCCAGGTAGAGCAGTTCTTC.

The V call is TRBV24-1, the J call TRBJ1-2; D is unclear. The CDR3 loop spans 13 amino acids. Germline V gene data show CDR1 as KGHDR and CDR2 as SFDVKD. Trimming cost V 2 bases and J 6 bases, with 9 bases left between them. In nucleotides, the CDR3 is TGTGCCACCAGTGATTCAGACGGGGATGGCTACACCTTC. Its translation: CATSDSDGDGYTF.

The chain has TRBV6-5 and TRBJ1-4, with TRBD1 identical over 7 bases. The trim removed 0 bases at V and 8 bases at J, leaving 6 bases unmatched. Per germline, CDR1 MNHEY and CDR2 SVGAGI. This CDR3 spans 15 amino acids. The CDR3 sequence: CASSYSGGNPEKLFF. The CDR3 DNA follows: TGTGCCAGCAGTTACTCAGGGGGCAATCCCGAAAAACTGTTTTTT.

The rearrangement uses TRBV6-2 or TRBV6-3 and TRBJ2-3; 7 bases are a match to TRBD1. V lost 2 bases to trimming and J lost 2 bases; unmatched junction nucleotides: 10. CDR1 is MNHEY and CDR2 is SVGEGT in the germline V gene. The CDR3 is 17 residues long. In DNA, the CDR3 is TGTGCCAGCAGTTACCCACTACAGGGGAGACTCACAGATACGCAGTATTTT. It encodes CASSYPLQGRLTDTQYF.

CDR3 loop: CASSLGQASYNEQFF. The CDR3 DNA is TGTGCCAGCAGCTTGGGACAGGCCTCCTACAATGAGCAGTTCTTC. The genes are TRBV5-8 and TRBJ2-1, with D possibly TRBD1 on 6 matching bases. Germline assignment: CDR1 SGHTS and CDR2 YDEGEE. Trimming took 0 bases from V and 0 from J, leaving 7 bases between them. The length of the CDR3 is 15 residues.

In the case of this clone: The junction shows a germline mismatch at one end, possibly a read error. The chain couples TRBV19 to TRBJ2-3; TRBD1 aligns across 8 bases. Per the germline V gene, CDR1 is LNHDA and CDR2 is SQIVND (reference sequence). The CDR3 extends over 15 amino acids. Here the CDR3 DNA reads TGTGCCAGTAGGATAGGACAGGGAGGCACAGATACGCAGTATTTT. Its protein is CASRIGQGGTDTQYF.

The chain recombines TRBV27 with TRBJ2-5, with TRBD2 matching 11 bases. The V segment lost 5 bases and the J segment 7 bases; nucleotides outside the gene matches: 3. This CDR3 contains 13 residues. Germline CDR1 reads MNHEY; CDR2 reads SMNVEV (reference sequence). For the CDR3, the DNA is TGTGCCAGCAGTCGCGGGACTAGCGGGACCCAGTACTTC. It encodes CASSRGTSGTQYF.

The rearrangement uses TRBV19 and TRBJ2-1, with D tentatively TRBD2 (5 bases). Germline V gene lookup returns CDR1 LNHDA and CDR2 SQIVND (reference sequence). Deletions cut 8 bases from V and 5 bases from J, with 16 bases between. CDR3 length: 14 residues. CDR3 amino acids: CASLNSGGDNEQFF. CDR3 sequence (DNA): TGTGCCAGTTTAAACAGCGGTGGGGACAATGAGCAGTTCTTC. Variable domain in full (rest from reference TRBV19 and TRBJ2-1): DGGITQSPKYLFRKEGQNVTLSCEQNLNHDAMYWYRQDPGQGLRLIYYSQIVNDFQKGDIAEGYSVSREKKESFPLTVTSAQKNPTAFYLCASLNSGGDNEQFFGPGTRLTVL.

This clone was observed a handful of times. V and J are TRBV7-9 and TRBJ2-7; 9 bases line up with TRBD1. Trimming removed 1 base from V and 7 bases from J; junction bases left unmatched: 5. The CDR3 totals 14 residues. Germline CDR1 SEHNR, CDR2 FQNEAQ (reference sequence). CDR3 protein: CASSLVQGAGEQYF. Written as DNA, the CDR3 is TGTGCCAGCAGCTTAGTACAGGGGGCAGGGGAGCAGTACTTC.

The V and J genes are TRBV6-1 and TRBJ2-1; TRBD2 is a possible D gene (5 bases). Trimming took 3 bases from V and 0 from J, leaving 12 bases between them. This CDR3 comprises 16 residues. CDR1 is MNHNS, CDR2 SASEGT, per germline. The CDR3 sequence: CASSEYGVSSYNEQFF. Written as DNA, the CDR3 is TGTGCCAGCAGTGAGTACGGGGTCAGCTCCTACAATGAGCAGTTCTTC.

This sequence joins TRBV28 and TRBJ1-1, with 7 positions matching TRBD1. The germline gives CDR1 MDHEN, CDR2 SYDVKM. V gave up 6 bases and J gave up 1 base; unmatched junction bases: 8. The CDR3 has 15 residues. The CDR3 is CASRKAGGWNTEAFF. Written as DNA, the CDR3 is TGTGCCAGCAGAAAAGCAGGGGGTTGGAACACTGAAGCTTTCTTT.

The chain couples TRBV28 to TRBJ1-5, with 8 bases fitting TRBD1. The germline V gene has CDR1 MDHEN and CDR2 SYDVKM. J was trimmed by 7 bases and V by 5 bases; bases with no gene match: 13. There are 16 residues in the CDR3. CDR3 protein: CASSPLGQGVGQPQHF. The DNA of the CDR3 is TGTGCCAGCAGTCCCTTAGGACAGGGAGTTGGGCAGCCCCAGCATTTT.

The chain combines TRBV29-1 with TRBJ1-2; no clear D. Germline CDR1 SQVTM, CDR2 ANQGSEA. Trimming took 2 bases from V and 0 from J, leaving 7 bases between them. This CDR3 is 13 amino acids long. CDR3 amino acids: CSVEQASNYGYTF. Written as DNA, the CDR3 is TGCAGCGTTGAACAGGCCTCTAACTATGGCTACACCTTC.

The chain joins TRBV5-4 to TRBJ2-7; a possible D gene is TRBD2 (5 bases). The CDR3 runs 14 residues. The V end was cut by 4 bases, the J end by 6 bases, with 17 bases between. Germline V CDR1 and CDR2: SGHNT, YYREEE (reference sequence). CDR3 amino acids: CASSERVARGEQYF. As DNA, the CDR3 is TGTGCCAGCAGCGAGAGGGTCGCCCGAGGCGAGCAGTACTTC. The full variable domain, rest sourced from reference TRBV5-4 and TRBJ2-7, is ETGVTQSPTHLIKTRGQQVTLRCSSQSGHNTVSWYQQALGQGPQFIFQYYREEENGRGNFPPRFSGLQFPNYSSELNVNALELDDSALYLCASSERVARGEQYFGPGTRLTVT.

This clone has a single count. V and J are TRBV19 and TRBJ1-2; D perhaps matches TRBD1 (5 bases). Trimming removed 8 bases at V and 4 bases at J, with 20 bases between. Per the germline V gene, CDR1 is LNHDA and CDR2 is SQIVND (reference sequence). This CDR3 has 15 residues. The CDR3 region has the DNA TGTGCCAGTGGCCTGGCGGGGCGTAGTATCTATGGCTACACCTTC. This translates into CASGLAGRSIYGYTF.

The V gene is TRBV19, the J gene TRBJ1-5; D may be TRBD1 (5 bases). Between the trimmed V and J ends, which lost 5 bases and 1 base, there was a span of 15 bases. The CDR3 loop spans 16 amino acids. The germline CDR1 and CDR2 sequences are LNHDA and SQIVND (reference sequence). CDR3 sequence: CASSPGTRGSNQPQHF. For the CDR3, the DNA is TGTGCCAGTAGTCCCGGGACTCGGGGGAGCAATCAGCCCCAGCATTTT.

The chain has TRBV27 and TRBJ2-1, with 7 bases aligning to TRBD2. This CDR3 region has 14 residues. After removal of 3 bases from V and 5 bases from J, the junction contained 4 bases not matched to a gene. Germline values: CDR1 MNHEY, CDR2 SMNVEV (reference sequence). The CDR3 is CASSLREMNNEQFF. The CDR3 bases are TGTGCCAGCAGTTTGCGGGAGATGAACAATGAGCAGTTCTTC.

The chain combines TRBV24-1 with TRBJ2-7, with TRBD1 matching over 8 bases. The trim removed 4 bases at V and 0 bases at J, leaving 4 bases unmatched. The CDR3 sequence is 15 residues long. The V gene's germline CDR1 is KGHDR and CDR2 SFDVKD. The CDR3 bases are TGTGCCACCAGTGACACCGGGACAGGCTCCTACGAGCAGTACTTC. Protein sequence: CATSDTGTGSYEQYF.

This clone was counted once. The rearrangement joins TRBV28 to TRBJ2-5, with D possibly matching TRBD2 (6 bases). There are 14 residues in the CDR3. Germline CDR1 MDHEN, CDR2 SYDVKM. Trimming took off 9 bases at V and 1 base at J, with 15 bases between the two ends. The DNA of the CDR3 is TGTGCCAGTGACACCCGGGGGACCCAAGAGACCCAGTACTTC. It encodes CASDTRGTQETQYF.